A selection of T cell receptor beta chains follows, all from one sample in a study of blood T cell repertoires in COVID-19. Some clones are missing from TCRdb's copy, which holds only in-frame ones; the method was immunoSEQ multiplex PCR. The sample includes 210,000 or so clones, 80% of them seen just once. The sample comprised PBMCs or T cells enriched from blood (not recorded which). The receptor source for this set is a woman aged 40 to 50 with acute COVID-19. The CDR3 runs from the conserved cysteine through the conserved F or W. The D gene is left open where the match is weak. Size is omitted from some rows. Given values are once, few, many or a class for expanded clones.

j_gene,v_gene,d_gene,abundance,CDR3aa,CDR3nt
TRBJ1-6,TRBV28,NA,NA,CASSLGGLGSPLHF,TGTGCCAGCAGTTTGGGAGGATTAGGATCACCCCTCCACTTT
TRBJ1-4,TRBV5-1,TRBD1,once,CASSPLGQGSEKLFF,TGCGCCAGCAGCCCGCTGGGACAGGGTAGTGAAAAACTGTTTTTT
TRBJ1-1,TRBV19,NA,NA,CASKGQFIGDTLNTEAFF,TGTGCCAGTAAGGGTCAATTCATTGGGGACACATTGAACACTGAAGCTTTCTTT
TRBJ2-7,TRBV14,NA,NA,CASSQDSGRLRGGQYF,TGTGCCAGCAGCCAAGATTCTGGCCGGTTACGGGGAGGGCAGTACTTC
TRBJ1-4,TRBV7-2,NA,once,CASSFHRPTNEKLFF,TGTGCCAGCAGCTTCCACAGGCCAACTAATGAAAAACTGTTTTTT
TRBJ1-4,TRBV5-1,TRBD1,NA,CASRTGGMGEKLFF,TGCGCCAGCAGGACAGGGGGCATGGGTGAAAAACTGTTTTTT
TRBJ1-6,TRBV10-3,TRBD1,NA,CAAEGAGNSPLHF,TGTGCCGCCGAGGGGGCGGGAAATTCACCCCTCCACTTT
TRBJ1-2,TRBV2,TRBD1,NA,CASSDADRGYGYTF,TGTGCCAGCAGTGATGCGGACAGGGGCTATGGCTACACCTTC
TRBJ2-5,TRBV11-2,NA,NA,CASSQEETQYF,TGTGCCAGCAGCCAGGAAGAGACCCAGTACTTC
TRBJ1-1,TRBV25-1,NA,NA,CASSVRGSNTEAFF,TGTGCCAGCAGTGTCCGGGGATCAAACACTGAAGCTTTCTTT
TRBJ1-6,TRBV6-5,NA,NA,CASSRQTDNSPLHF,TGTGCCAGCAGCCGCCAGACAGATAATTCACCCCTCCACTTT